This section outlines one T cell receptor (beta chain) sequence together with its context. Its antigen remains unidentified. Trimming shortened V by 2 bases and J by 3 bases, and 13 bases separated the two germline ends. Germline V lookup: CDR1 SEHNR, CDR2 FQNEAQ (reference sequence). This CDR3 spans 15 amino acids. The sample belongs to a study of T cell responses to AZD1222 COVID-19 vaccine. Study findings and constraints: Across spike, vaccine-associated CD4 TCRs were found, dominant at 160-218 and 743-854.

Data came from immunoSEQ multiplex PCR; TCRdb stores just in-frame clones and leaves some out. The data contain around 140,000 clones, 80% to 95% of them singletons. The sequenced sample was peripheral blood, obtained 28 days after the second AZD1222 dose. The chain recombines TRBV7-9 with TRBJ1-2; D is uncertain. The sequence was collected from an adult who received the AZD1222 COVID-19 vaccine. The CDR3 sequence: CASSLYAGGDYGYTF. CDR3 in DNA: TGTGCCAGCAGCTTATACGCAGGCGGCGACTATGGCTACACCTTC.